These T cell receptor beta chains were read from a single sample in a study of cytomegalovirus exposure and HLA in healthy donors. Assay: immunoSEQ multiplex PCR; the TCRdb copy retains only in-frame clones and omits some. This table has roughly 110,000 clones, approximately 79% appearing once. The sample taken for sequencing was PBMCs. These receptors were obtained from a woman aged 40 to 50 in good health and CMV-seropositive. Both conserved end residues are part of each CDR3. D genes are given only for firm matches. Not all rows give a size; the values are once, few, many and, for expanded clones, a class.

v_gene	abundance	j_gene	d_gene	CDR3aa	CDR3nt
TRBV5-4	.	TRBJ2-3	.	CASSSYRDPTDTQYF	TGTGCCAGCAGCTCCTACAGGGACCCCACAGATACGCAGTATTTT
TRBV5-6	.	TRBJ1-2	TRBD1	CASTDRGQTNYGYTF	TGTGCCAGCACAGACAGGGGTCAAACTAACTATGGCTACACCTTC
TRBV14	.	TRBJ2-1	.	CASSQALNYNEQFF	TGTGCCAGCAGCCAAGCACTAAATTACAATGAGCAGTTCTTC
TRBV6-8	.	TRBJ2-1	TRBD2	CASRQKPGGHYNEQFF	TGTGCCAGCCGCCAAAAACCGGGGGGGCACTACAATGAGCAGTTCTTC
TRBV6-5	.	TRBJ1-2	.	CASNPGQGPPFIAF	TGTGCCAGCAATCCCGGGCAGGGGCCCCCCTTTATCGCCTTC
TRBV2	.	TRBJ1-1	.	CASRVDSSMNTEAFF	TGTGCCAGCAGGGTGGACAGCTCCATGAACACTGAAGCTTTCTTT
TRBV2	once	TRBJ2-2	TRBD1	CASRPAIGQGENTGELFF	TGTGCCAGCAGACCAGCAATAGGACAGGGAGAAAACACCGGGGAGCTGTTTTTT
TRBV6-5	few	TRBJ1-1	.	CASSSGDSTFAEAFF	TGTGCCAGCAGTTCGGGTGACAGTACGTTTGCTGAAGCTTTCTTT
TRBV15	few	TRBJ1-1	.	CATSEGGAEDTEAFF	TGTGCCACCAGCGAAGGGGGGGCGGAGGACACTGAAGCTTTCTTT
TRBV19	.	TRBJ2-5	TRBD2	CASRAGGLQETQYF	TGTGCCAGTCGGGCGGGGGGGCTACAAGAGACCCAGTACTTC
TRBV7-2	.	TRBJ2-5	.	CASSLRRGTQETQYF	TGTGCCAGCAGCTTAAGGCGGGGTACACAAGAGACCCAGTACTTC
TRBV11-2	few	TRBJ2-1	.	CASSPGNEQFF	TGTGCCAGCAGTCCGGGGAATGAGCAGTTCTTC
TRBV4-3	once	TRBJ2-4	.	CASSQGRGGGDIQYF	TGCGCCAGCAGCCAAGGAAGAGGGGGAGGGGACATTCAGTACTTC
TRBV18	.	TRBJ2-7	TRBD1	CASSPGQGWNEQYF	TGTGCCAGCTCACCCGGACAGGGGTGGAACGAGCAGTACTTC
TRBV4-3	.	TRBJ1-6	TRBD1	CASSQAYPPGQGRSPLHF	TGCGCCAGCAGCCAAGCGTATCCTCCGGGACAGGGAAGATCACCCCTCCACTTT
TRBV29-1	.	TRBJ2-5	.	CSVARGSRETQYF	TGCAGCGTTGCTAGGGGGTCCAGGGAGACCCAGTACTTC
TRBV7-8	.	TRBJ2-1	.	CASSLIADLYNEQFF	TGTGCCAGCAGCTTAATAGCGGACCTTTACAATGAGCAGTTCTTC
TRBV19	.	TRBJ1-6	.	CASSTSGGPVSPLHF	TGTGCCAGTAGTACCAGCGGGGGGCCGGTTTCACCCCTCCACTTT
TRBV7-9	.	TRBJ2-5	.	CASSLRQQETQYF	TGTGCCAGCAGCTTAAGACAGCAAGAGACCCAGTACTTC
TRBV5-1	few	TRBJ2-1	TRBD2	CASIGLAGGPLEQFF	TGCGCCAGCATAGGACTAGCGGGGGGGCCATTGGAGCAGTTCTTC
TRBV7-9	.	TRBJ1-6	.	CASSYANNSPLHF	TGTGCCAGCAGTTACGCGAACAATTCACCCCTCCACTTT
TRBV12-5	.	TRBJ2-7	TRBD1	CASGTGGSYEQYF	TGTGCTAGCGGGACAGGGGGATCCTACGAGCAGTACTTC
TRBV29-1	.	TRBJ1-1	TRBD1	CSSGTGTNTEAFF	TGCAGTTCCGGGACAGGGACGAACACTGAAGCTTTCTTT
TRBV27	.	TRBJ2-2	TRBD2	CASRVLAGNTGELFF	TGTGCCAGCAGAGTACTAGCGGGGAACACCGGGGAGCTGTTTTTT
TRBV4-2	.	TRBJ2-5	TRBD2	CASSHSGGEETQYF	TGTGCCAGCAGCCACTCGGGAGGGGAAGAGACCCAGTACTTC
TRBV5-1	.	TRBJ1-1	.	CASRSRVDSEAFF	TGCGCCAGCAGGTCCAGGGTGGATTCTGAAGCTTTCTTT
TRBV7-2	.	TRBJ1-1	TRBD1	CASSTGQVHTEAFF	TGTGCCAGCAGCACGGGACAGGTTCACACTGAAGCTTTCTTT
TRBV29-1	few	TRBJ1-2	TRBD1	CSVDSVGTADLGYGYTF	TGCAGCGTTGATTCAGTCGGGACAGCTGACTTGGGCTATGGCTACACCTTC
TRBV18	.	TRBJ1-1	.	CASSPRATSTEAFF	TGTGCCAGCTCACCACGGGCGACGAGCACTGAAGCTTTCTTT
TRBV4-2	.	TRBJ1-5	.	CASSQDVGYSNQPQHF	TGTGCCAGCAGCCAAGATGTCGGTTATAGCAATCAGCCCCAGCATTTT
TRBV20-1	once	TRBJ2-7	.	CSVGGTYEQYF	TGCAGTGTAGGGGGAACCTACGAGCAGTACTTC
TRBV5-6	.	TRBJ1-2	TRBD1	CASSPWDRLYGYTF	TGTGCCAGCAGCCCATGGGACAGGCTCTATGGCTACACCTTC
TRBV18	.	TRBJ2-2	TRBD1	CASSPFDRGRLITGELFF	TGTGCCAGCTCACCATTTGACAGGGGGCGGCTTATCACCGGGGAGCTGTTTTTT